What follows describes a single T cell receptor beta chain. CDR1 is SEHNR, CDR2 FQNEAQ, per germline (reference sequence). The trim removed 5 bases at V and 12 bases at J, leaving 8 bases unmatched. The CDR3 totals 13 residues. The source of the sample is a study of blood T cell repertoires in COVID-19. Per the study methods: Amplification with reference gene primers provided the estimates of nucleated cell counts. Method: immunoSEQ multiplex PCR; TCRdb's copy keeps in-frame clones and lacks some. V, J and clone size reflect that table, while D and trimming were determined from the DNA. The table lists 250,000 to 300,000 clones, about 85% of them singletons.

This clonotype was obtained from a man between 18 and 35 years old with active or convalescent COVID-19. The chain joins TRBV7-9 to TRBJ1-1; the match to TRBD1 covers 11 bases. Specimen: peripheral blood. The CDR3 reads CASSPWGTGGSFF. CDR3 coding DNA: TGTGCCAGCAGCCCATGGGGGACAGGGGGATCTTTCTTT.